The 9 T cell receptor beta chains reported below all come from one sample, sequenced in a study of human T cells and chemical hapten exposure. Time point described: pre-sensitization, week 0. The sample's treatment: therapeutic diphenylcyclopropenone sensitization with weekly scalp DPC. Using its own MiXCR run on the RACE reads, TCRdb lists one record per CDR3 protein. The data hold around 120,000 distinct CDR3 sequences, with roughly 13% observed a single time. Sequenced here: whole blood, sampled in connection with sensitization to the hapten diphenylcyclopropenone (DPC). The receptors stem from a woman younger than 30 with alopecia areata. Some clones in this sample may be carry-over from other donors' samples.

This clonotype was observed many times. This chain connects TRBV12-3 or TRBV12-4 to TRBJ2-5; 8 bases agree with TRBD1. The CDR3 spans 14 residues. The V and J ends lost 5 bases and 1 base, in that order; junction bases with no gene match: 3. In DNA form, the CDR3 reads TGTGCCAGCAGTCCGACAGGGGTCCAAGAGACCCAGTACTTC. Encoded protein: CASSPTGVQETQYF.

This clonotype showed up just once. This chain links TRBV3-1 with TRBJ2-5; 7 nucleotides line up with TRBD2. V was clipped by 4 bases and J by 4 bases; unmatched bases: 12. Germline values: CDR1 LGHDT, CDR2 YNNKEL (reference sequence). The CDR3 extends over 16 amino acids. The CDR3 sequence is CASSLLWGGIRETQYF. Written as DNA, the CDR3 is TGTGCCAGCAGCCTACTTTGGGGGGGAATCAGAGAGACCCAGTACTTC.

This clonotype was seen many times. The genes are TRBV5-4 and TRBJ1-5; no clear D gene. V lost 0 bases and J 1 base, leaving 5 bases between the germline ends. CDR1 and CDR2 from the germline V gene are SGHNT and YYREEE (reference sequence). This CDR3 spans 14 amino acids. The CDR3 protein is CASSLGGSNQPQHF. DNA for the CDR3: TGTGCCAGCAGCTTGGGGGGAAGCAATCAGCCCCAGCATTTT.

This clonotype was detected ten times or more. The chain recombines TRBV20-1 with TRBJ2-1; D gene unclear. Germline V gives CDR1 DFQATT, CDR2 SNEGSKA (reference sequence). This CDR3 has 12 amino acids. Deletions cut 3 bases from V and 2 bases from J, with 5 bases between. CDR3 sequence reads: CSASGPYNEQFF. The CDR3, as DNA: TGCAGTGCTAGTGGGCCCTACAATGAGCAGTTCTTC.

This clonotype came up a few times. The rearrangement joins TRBV20-1 to TRBJ2-1; TRBD1 agrees at 9 bases. The germline V gene encodes CDR1 DFQATT and CDR2 SNEGSKA (reference sequence). CDR3 length: 14 amino acids. The ends lost 6 bases at V and 9 bases at J; junction bases unmatched: 12. The CDR3: CSAERTGVIPEQFF. The CDR3 region has the DNA TGCAGTGCCGAGAGGACAGGGGTTATTCCTGAGCAGTTCTTC.

In this sample, this clonotype turned up many times. This sequence joins TRBV19 and TRBJ2-2; either TRBD1 or TRBD2 may supply D (6 bases each). The V and J ends lost 7 bases and 4 bases respectively, with 10 bases between them. The V gene's germline CDR1 is LNHDA and CDR2 SQIVND (reference sequence). The CDR3 sequence is 13 residues long. As DNA, the CDR3 is TGTGCCAGTAACCGGGGGCCCACCGGGGAGCTGTTTTTT. It codes for CASNRGPTGELFF.

This clonotype was detected many times. The genes are TRBV27 and TRBJ2-3; 8 bases fit TRBD2. CDR1 and CDR2 (germline): MNHEY, SMNVEV (reference sequence). J was trimmed by 4 bases and V by 5 bases; bases with no gene match: 11. This CDR3 has 16 residues. The CDR3 bases are TGTGCCAGCAGTCCGACCGGGACTAGAAGGGCAGATACGCAGTATTTT. This gives the protein CASSPTGTRRADTQYF.

The rearrangement links TRBV12-3 or TRBV12-4 to TRBJ2-1; no definite D call. The ends were cut back, 3 bases at V and 5 bases at J, with 14 bases in the middle. CDR3 length: 15 amino acids. The CDR3, as DNA: TGTGCCAGCAGTTTCTCAGTCCCCCGAAACAATGAGCAGTTCTTC. It is translated as CASSFSVPRNNEQFF.

CDR3 sequence reads: CASSLLADTQYF. In DNA form, the CDR3 reads TGTGCCAGCAGCTTACTGGCAGATACGCAGTATTTT. The J gene is TRBJ2-3, the V gene TRBV7-6; D remains ambiguous. V was trimmed by 2 bases and J by 4 bases, leaving 4 bases between them. This CDR3 comprises 12 residues. Germline values: CDR1 SGHVS, CDR2 FNYEAQ.